Presented here are 32 T cell receptor beta chains from one specimen sequenced in a study of breast tumors, draining lymph nodes, adjacent tissues. Breast cancer patients provided tissue from their axillary draining lymph nodes. TCRdb re-derived calls from the multiplex PCR reads in MiXCR, one entry per CDR3 protein. The sample records 200,000 to 250,000 distinct CDR3 sequences, less than 35% being singletons. Sequenced material: axillary lymph node tissue. All receptors derive from a female donor with breast cancer. Some clones in this sample may be carry-over from other donors' samples.

The chain uses TRBV19 and TRBJ1-1, with 9 bases that match TRBD1. Per germline, CDR1 LNHDA and CDR2 SQIVND (reference sequence). The CDR3 length is 14 residues. J was trimmed by 7 bases and V by 3 bases; bases with no gene match: 6. CDR3 region: CASSMPGTGLEAFF. The CDR3 DNA sequence: TGTGCCAGTAGTATGCCCGGGACAGGGCTTGAAGCTTTCTTT.

At least ten counts were recorded for this clonotype. The chain employs TRBV11-1 and TRBJ1-5; no clear D. CDR3 size: 14 residues. V gave up 4 bases and J gave up 3 bases, with 10 bases separating them. Germline V CDR1 and CDR2: SGHAT, FQDESV (reference sequence). CDR3 region: CASSSSGPNQPQHF. CDR3 DNA: TGTGCCAGCAGCTCTTCCGGGCCCAATCAGCCCCAGCATTTT.

This clonotype was seen ten or more times. The chain joins TRBV7-6 to TRBJ2-1; the D is unclear. Germline V CDR1 and CDR2: SGHVS, FNYEAQ. The V end lost 1 base, the J end lost 6 bases, and 19 bases lay between the germline ends. This CDR3 spans 17 amino acids. The CDR3 spells CASSLVTGRARGNEQFF. CDR3 in DNA: TGTGCCAGCAGCTTAGTAACTGGACGTGCGCGTGGCAATGAGCAGTTCTTC. Full variable domain (missing parts from reference TRBV7-6 and TRBJ2-1): GAGVSQSPRYKVTKRGQDVALRCDPISGHVSLYWYRQALGQGPEFLTYFNYEAQQDKSGLPNDRFSAERPEGSISTLTIQRTEQRDSAMYRCASSLVTGRARGNEQFFGPGTRLTVL.

The rearrangement links TRBV7-9 to TRBJ1-2, with TRBD1 matching 8 bases. After removal of 5 bases from V and 4 bases from J, the junction contained 12 bases not matched to a gene. The germline CDR1 and CDR2 sequences are SEHNR and FQNEAQ (reference sequence). The CDR3 runs 16 residues. The CDR3 bases are TGTGCCAGCAGCCCTTCCGGGACAGGTGTCGTCTATGGCTACACCTTC. Protein: CASSPSGTGVVYGYTF.

This clonotype was seen ten or more times. This chain links TRBV19 with TRBJ2-7; D is unresolved. With 3 bases removed from V and 1 base from J, the gap between germline ends came to 10 bases. Per germline, CDR1 LNHDA and CDR2 SQIVND (reference sequence). The CDR3 is 14 amino acids. The CDR3 DNA sequence: TGTGCCAGTAGTATTAATGATATGTCCTACGAGCAGTACTTC. It encodes CASSINDMSYEQYF.

This clonotype came up a few times. This may stem from a read error, because a much larger clone lies one nucleotide away. This sequence joins TRBV20-1 and TRBJ2-3; 8 bases agree with TRBD2. The trim removed 0 bases at V and 4 bases at J, leaving 12 bases unmatched. Per the germline V gene, CDR1 is DFQATT and CDR2 is SNEGSKA (reference sequence). The CDR3 contains 17 residues. CDR3 protein: CSARDLKLAAISDTQYF. The CDR3 bases are TGCAGTGCTAGAGATCTAAAACTAGCGGCGATCTCAGATACGCAGTATTTT.

This clonotype was seen only a few times. Being one base from a much bigger clone, this may be a read error. V and J are TRBV9 and TRBJ2-6, with 9 positions matching TRBD1. This CDR3 is built from 19 residues. Germline CDR1 SGDLS, CDR2 YYNGEE. The CDR3 DNA reads TGTGCCAGCAGCGTAGACTGGGACAGGGAAGACTCTGCGGCCAACGTCCTGACTTTC. Translated: CASSVDWDREDSAANVLTF.

This clonotype showed up many times. The chain links TRBV4-2 to TRBJ2-3; D unclear. V shed 3 bases and J shed 5 bases, with 9 bases lying between them. This CDR3 is built from 13 residues. Germline values: CDR1 LGHNA, CDR2 YNFKEQ. Written as DNA, the CDR3 is TGTGCCAGCAGCCATGTTAGAGGAGATACGCAGTATTTT. Encoded protein: CASSHVRGDTQYF.

There are a few counts of this clonotype. Just one base apart from a much larger clone, this may be a read error. This rearrangement joins TRBV7-8 to TRBJ2-7; the match to TRBD2 covers 10 bases. The CDR3 is 15 amino acids. Germline CDR1 and CDR2: SGHVS and FQNEAQ. CDR3 DNA sequence: TGTGCCAGCAGCTTTCGGACTAGCGGAAACTACGAGCAGCACTTC. Residues: CASSFRTSGNYEQHF. Looking up the rest from reference TRBV7-8 and TRBJ2-7 gives the full variable domain: GAGVSQSPRYKVAKRGQDVALRCDPISGHVSLFWYQQALGQGPEFLTYFQNEAQLDKSGLPSDRFFAERPEGSVSTLKIQRTQQEDSAVYLCASSFRTSGNYEQHFGPGTRLTVT.

The chain joins TRBV19 to TRBJ1-3, with a weak D call TRBD1 (5 bases). Trimming cost V 4 bases and J 1 base, with 11 bases left between them. The CDR3 is made up of 15 amino acids. CDR1 LNHDA and CDR2 SQIVND come from the germline V gene (reference sequence). CDR3 protein: CASSTTGTSGNTIYF. The CDR3 DNA follows: TGTGCCAGTAGTACAACAGGTACTTCTGGAAACACCATATATTTT.

The rearrangement links TRBV29-1 to TRBJ1-2; 7 bases agree with TRBD1. Per germline, CDR1 SQVTM and CDR2 ANQGSEA. This CDR3 has 15 amino acids. V lost 5 bases, J lost 4 bases, and 13 bases stayed unmatched. Here the CDR3 DNA reads TGCAGCGTTCGACAGGGATCACAGGCACCCTATGGCTACACCTTC. This sequence encodes CSVRQGSQAPYGYTF. Full variable domain (outside the CDR3, taken from reference TRBV29-1 and TRBJ1-2): SAVISQKPSRDICQRGTSLTIQCQVDSQVTMMFWYRQQPGQSLTLIATANQGSEATYESGFVIDKFPISRPNLTFSTLTVSNMSPEDSSIYLCSVRQGSQAPYGYTFGSGTRLTVV.

The J gene is TRBJ2-3, the V gene TRBV7-9; TRBD1 agrees at 7 bases. The CDR3 spans 15 residues. Germline assignment: CDR1 SEHNR and CDR2 FQNEAQ (reference sequence). Trimming took 5 bases from V and 0 from J; bases not matched to a gene: 5. Here the CDR3 DNA reads TGTGCCAGCAGCCACAGGGGCCAAAGCACAGATACGCAGTATTTT. Encoded protein: CASSHRGQSTDTQYF.

This sequence joins TRBV7-9 and TRBJ2-3, with 8 bases fitting TRBD1. Per germline, CDR1 SEHNR and CDR2 FQNEAQ (reference sequence). Trimming at V came to 2 bases and at J to 0 bases, leaving 7 bases not matched to a gene. The CDR3 sequence is 17 residues long. The CDR3, as DNA: TGTGCCAGCAGCTTACTCGGGACAGGAGCTAGCACAGATACGCAGTATTTT. As protein: CASSLLGTGASTDTQYF.

The table lists this clonotype with many counts. The chain joins TRBV2 to TRBJ1-5, with D possibly matching TRBD1 (6 bases). This CDR3 has 16 residues. Trimming took 7 bases from V and 2 from J, leaving 18 bases between them. Germline V CDR1 and CDR2: SNHLY, FYNNEI. CDR3 in DNA: TGTGCCAGCAACGCCCTTGGGACACCCCGCAATCAGCCCCAGCATTTT. It translates to CASNALGTPRNQPQHF.

The rearrangement links TRBV10-3 to TRBJ1-6, with TRBD1 matching over 7 bases. With V trimmed by 8 bases and J by 10 bases, 2 bases remained unmatched. CDR1 ENHRY and CDR2 SYGVKD come from the germline V gene. The CDR3 is 11 residues long. Written as DNA, the CDR3 is TGTGCCATCGGACAGGAATCACCCCTCCACTTT. It codes for CAIGQESPLHF.

In this sample, this clonotype turned up many times. CDR3 region: CASSSSGRGADTQYF. CDR3 DNA: TGTGCCAGCAGCTCTAGCGGGAGGGGGGCAGATACGCAGTATTTT. V is TRBV5-8 and J is TRBJ2-3; 12 nucleotides align to TRBD2. The CDR3 has 15 residues. V was pared by 3 bases and J by 4 bases, with 3 bases of the junction left unmatched. Per germline, CDR1 SGHTS and CDR2 YDEGEE.

In its sample, this clonotype was seen many times. The chain uses TRBV6-1 and TRBJ2-7; D is unresolved. V lost 1 base and J lost 3, with 10 bases in between. In germline, CDR1 is MNHNS, CDR2 SASEGT. The CDR3 covers 14 residues. DNA of the CDR3: TGTGCCAGCAGTGAAGGTGGGAATAACTACGAGCAGTACTTC. Amino acids: CASSEGGNNYEQYF.

This clonotype was detected many times. The J gene is TRBJ1-4, the V gene TRBV5-6, with 11 bases identical to TRBD1. V was pared by 2 bases and J by 14 bases, with 2 bases of the junction left unmatched. Germline V gene lookup returns CDR1 SGHDT and CDR2 YYEEEE. CDR3 length: 12 amino acids. The CDR3 loop reads CASSLGQGALFF. For the CDR3, the DNA is TGTGCCAGCAGCTTAGGACAGGGGGCTCTGTTTTTT.

In its sample, this clonotype was seen many times. The chain employs TRBV7-6 and TRBJ2-1; the match to TRBD2 covers 11 bases. This CDR3 comprises 18 residues. J was trimmed by 0 bases and V by 1 base; bases with no gene match: 5. Germline V gives CDR1 SGHVS, CDR2 FNYEAQ. CDR3 protein: CASSLGVSGRDSYNEQFF. The CDR3 DNA is TGTGCCAGCAGCTTAGGGGTTAGCGGGAGGGACTCCTACAATGAGCAGTTCTTC. Full variable domain (remainder filled in from reference TRBV7-6 and TRBJ2-1): GAGVSQSPRYKVTKRGQDVALRCDPISGHVSLYWYRQALGQGPEFLTYFNYEAQQDKSGLPNDRFSAERPEGSISTLTIQRTEQRDSAMYRCASSLGVSGRDSYNEQFFGPGTRLTVL.

In its sample, this clonotype was seen many times. This chain connects TRBV6-5 to TRBJ1-5; D is uncertain. Germline V gives CDR1 MNHEY, CDR2 SVGAGI. The V gene lost 0 bases and the J gene lost 1 base, with 7 bases spanning the gap. This CDR3 contains 15 residues. The CDR3 DNA reads TGTGCCAGCAGTTACTCTCTGGGAAGCAATCAGCCCCAGCATTTT. Protein sequence: CASSYSLGSNQPQHF.

This clonotype was recorded at least ten times. The chain combines TRBV10-1 with TRBJ2-1; possible D gene TRBD2, 6 bases. V was cut by 6 bases and J by 0 bases, with 15 bases left in between. There are 16 residues in the CDR3. Germline CDR1 reads WNHNN; CDR2 reads SYGVQD (reference sequence). The CDR3 loop reads CASRNSAGSSYNEQFF. CDR3 DNA sequence: TGCGCCAGCAGGAACTCAGCGGGTAGCTCCTACAATGAGCAGTTCTTC.

This clonotype was picked up many times. The chain is built from TRBV12-3 or TRBV12-4 and TRBJ1-5; 7 bases map to TRBD1. Germline trimming cut 2 bases from V and 0 bases from J; bases unmatched to any gene: 1. The CDR3 totals 15 residues. The CDR3 sequence: CASSLTGDSNQPQHF. CDR3 sequence (DNA): TGTGCCAGCAGTTTAACAGGGGATAGCAATCAGCCCCAGCATTTT.

This clonotype showed up many times. V usage is TRBV7-6 and J usage is TRBJ2-7, with D possibly being TRBD2 (6 bases). CDR1 is SGHVS and CDR2 is FNYEAQ in the germline V gene. The CDR3 spans 16 residues. Trimming stripped 1 base from V and 2 bases from J, with 15 bases between. The CDR3 bases are TGTGCCAGCAGCTTAGAGGGACCGGGACTCACCTACGAGCAGTACTTC. Its protein product is CASSLEGPGLTYEQYF. The full variable domain, completed using reference TRBV7-6 and TRBJ2-7, is GAGVSQSPRYKVTKRGQDVALRCDPISGHVSLYWYRQALGQGPEFLTYFNYEAQQDKSGLPNDRFSAERPEGSISTLTIQRTEQRDSAMYRCASSLEGPGLTYEQYFGPGTRLTVT.

This clonotype was recorded once. A much bigger clone sits one base away, suggesting this may be a read error. This chain joins TRBV19 and TRBJ1-4; D might be TRBD1 (5 bases). V was clipped by 2 bases and J by 14 bases, with 33 bases between them. CDR1 and CDR2 (germline): LNHDA, SQIVND (reference sequence). The CDR3 is 19 residues long. The CDR3 protein is CASSILAGGLDANTGALFF. The CDR3 nucleotides read TGTGCCAGTAGTATATTAGCGGGAGGACTGGATGCGAACACCGGGGCGCTGTTTTTT. Drawing the rest from reference TRBV19 and TRBJ1-4, the complete variable domain is DGGITQSPKYLFRKEGQNVTLSCEQNLNHDAMYWYRQDPGQGLRLIYYSQIVNDFQKGDIAEGYSVSREKKESFPLTVTSAQKNPTAFYLCASSILAGGLDANTGALFFGSGTQLSVL.

This chain connects TRBV19 to TRBJ2-6; 8 bases match TRBD1. Germline CDR1 is LNHDA and CDR2 is SQIVND (reference sequence). J lost 2 bases, V lost 3 bases, and 9 bases had no gene match. CDR3 length: 18 amino acids. The CDR3 region has the DNA TGTGCCAGTAGTATGGAAGGACAGGGTTTGGCTGGGGCCAACGTCCTGACTTTC. This gives the protein CASSMEGQGLAGANVLTF.

For this clonotype: A much more abundant neighbour one base away suggests this may be a read error. This sequence joins TRBV20-1 and TRBJ2-4, with 12 bases matching TRBD1. The CDR3 totals 17 residues. CDR1 is DFQATT and CDR2 is SNEGSKA in the germline V gene (reference sequence). The CDR3 DNA reads TGCAGTGCTAGAAAGGGGACAGGGGGCAACGGCAAAAACACTCAGTACTTC. Its translation: CSARKGTGGNGKNTQYF.

This clonotype was observed at least ten times. A much larger clone lies a single base off, so this may be a read error. The chain carries TRBV20-1 and TRBJ2-1, with D unresolved. Per germline, CDR1 DFQATT and CDR2 SNEGSKA (reference sequence). The CDR3 has 11 residues. As DNA, the CDR3 is TGCAGTGCTAGATCCCACAATGAGCAGTCCTTC. Its translation is CSARSHNEQSF.

This clonotype appeared once. A much larger clone lies a single base off, so this may be a read error. This rearrangement joins TRBV6-5 to TRBJ2-3; the D is unclear. Looked up from germline, CDR1 is MNHEY and CDR2 is SVGAGI. This CDR3 has 14 residues. The CDR3 protein is CASSHSWRTDTQYF. Here the CDR3 DNA reads TGTGCCAGCAGTCACTCCTGGAGAACAGATACGCAGTATTTT.

Note on this clonotype: A read error is likely, as this CDR3 ends without the conserved phenylalanine or tryptophan. No DNA is shown, since the ends of the CDR3 on it are uncertain; the CDR3 is the one TCRdb lists. V and J are TRBV19 and TRBJ2-6. The CDR3 is 14 residues long, counting both termini. Germline CDR1 is LNHDA and CDR2 is SQIVND (reference sequence). The CDR3 spells CASSIGSGANVLVL.

Note on this clonotype: One end of the junction fails to match germline, which may point to a read error. The V call is TRBV20-1, the J call TRBJ2-4; no definite D call. The CDR3 consists of 12 residues. Germline lookup yields CDR1 DFQATT and CDR2 SNEGSKA (reference sequence). The CDR3 loop is CSARGLKSIQYF. CDR3 nucleotides: TGCAGTGCTAGAGGCTTAAAAAGCATTCAGTACTTC.

The chain links TRBV25-1 to TRBJ2-1, with 10 positions matching TRBD1. The J segment lost 1 base and the V segment lost 4 bases, leaving 7 bases of the junction unmatched. The CDR3 spans 17 residues. Germline V lookup: CDR1 MGHDK, CDR2 SYGVNS. As DNA, the CDR3 is TGTGCCAGCAGTGCCCCCGGGACAGGGGCGTCCTACAATGAGCAGTTCTTC. Protein sequence: CASSAPGTGASYNEQFF.

This clonotype showed up just a few times. A read error is possible here, since a much larger clone lies one base away. The chain is built from TRBV5-4 and TRBJ1-6; the match to TRBD1 covers 7 bases. The CDR3 loop spans 14 amino acids. The junction had 5 bases not matched to a gene; V was cut back by 4 bases and J by 7 bases. Per germline, CDR1 SGHNT and CDR2 YYREEE (reference sequence). This CDR3 is CASSRQGANSPLHF. CDR3 nucleotides: TGTGCCAGCAGCCGACAGGGTGCAAATTCACCCCTCCACTTT.